The sequence of this TCR beta chain was determined in a study of blood T cell repertoires in COVID-19. At the level of the study: Samples representing acute and convalescent COVID-19 were sourced from the United States, Italy and Spain.

Patients of the Seattle cohort, enrolled during active infection, were followed longitudinally. The CDR3 loop spans 14 amino acids. V lost 8 bases, J lost 0 bases, and 11 bases lay in between. The germline V gene has CDR1 MNHEY and CDR2 SVGAGI. This table comes from immunoSEQ multiplex PCR, and its TCRdb copy is limited to in-frame clones, with some not included. The data hold about 200,000 clones, with roughly 90% observed a single time. The gene calls are TRBV6-5 and TRBJ1-5; D is unclear. Sequences were obtained from peripheral blood. The clonotype comes from a man between 60 and 75 years old with COVID-19, enrolled during active disease. As DNA, the CDR3 is TGTGCCAGCGCCCCAGGTCATAGCAATCAGCCCCAGCATTTT. It yields the protein CASAPGHSNQPQHF.